This T cell receptor (beta chain) is from a study of cytomegalovirus exposure and HLA in healthy donors. This CDR3 spans 15 amino acids. V was clipped by 3 bases and J by 4 bases; unmatched bases: 9. Germline assignment: CDR1 SGHRS and CDR2 YFSETQ. A multiplex PCR was run with 60 Vbeta primers and 13 Jbeta primers. Measured with immunoSEQ multiplex PCR; TCRdb has only the in-frame clones, and not every one. The top ten hold 2% to 3% of the sample, which has 84,000 or so clones, 65% to 85% seen once. The TCR comes from a woman aged 50 to 65 in good health and CMV-seronegative. V usage is TRBV5-1 and J usage is TRBJ1-2, with 7 bases fitting TRBD1. Sequences were obtained from PBMCs. The CDR3 loop is CASSSSGTDLYGYTF. As DNA, the CDR3 is TGCGCCAGCAGCTCCTCCGGGACAGATCTCTATGGCTACACCTTC.